This T cell receptor beta chain was captured in a study of cytomegalovirus exposure and HLA in healthy donors. Study-wide background: A subsequent analysis stated that the 100 to 150 validation repertoires were run on the same platform as the approximately 700 first-cohort repertoires.

Using immunoSEQ multiplex PCR, the repertoire was profiled, and TCRdb retains in-frame clones only, with some absent. This sample has about 150,000 clones, with 75% to 90% found just once. As to this clone: Its antigen is still unknown.

Study findings and constraints: The tendency of first-cohort TCR clusters to co-occur in the roughly 120 validation repertoires was identified by a subsequent analysis. The study designated 150 to 200 TCR beta chains cytomegalovirus-associated.

The length of the CDR3 is 15 residues. Germline V lookup: CDR1 KGHSH, CDR2 LQKENI. V was shortened by 1 base and J by 4 bases, with 10 bases between the two germline ends. This sequence joins TRBV18 and TRBJ1-4; a possible D gene is TRBD1 (5 bases). Specimen: PBMCs. The TCR originated in a young man in good health and CMV-seropositive. The CDR3 sequence is CASSPLQGLNEKLFF. The CDR3 nucleotides read TGTGCCAGCTCACCACTGCAGGGACTTAATGAAAAACTGTTTTTT.